A selection of T cell receptor beta chains follows, all from one sample in a study of T cell responses to AZD1222 COVID-19 vaccine. Clones were sequenced by immunoSEQ multiplex PCR, and TCRdb holds only the in-frame ones, with some missing. This table holds 90,000 to 110,000 clones, about 90% found once. The input for sequencing was peripheral blood, taken on day 0 of AZD1222 vaccination. The receptors derive from an adult in good health. CDR3s include the opening cysteine and the closing phenylalanine or tryptophan. D genes are given only for firm matches. Clone size, where shown, is once, few, many, or a class for clones that have expanded.

d_call	v_call	clone_size	j_call	cdr3_aa	cdr3_nt
.	TRBV25-1	.	TRBJ2-7	CASGETSSGDEQYF	TGTGCCAGCGGGGAGACTTCCTCGGGGGACGAGCAGTACTTC
TRBD1	TRBV6-5	.	TRBJ1-2	CASGQGLIYGYTF	TGTGCCAGCGGACAGGGCCTAATCTATGGCTACACCTTC
.	TRBV9	.	TRBJ1-6	CASSLGLRGNNSPLHF	TGTGCCAGCAGCCTCGGCCTACGGGGAAATAATTCACCCCTCCACTTT
.	TRBV18	.	TRBJ1-5	CASSPVGDQPQHF	TGTGCCAGCTCACCCGTGGGCGATCAGCCCCAGCATTTT
.	TRBV12-3/TRBV12-4	.	TRBJ1-2	CASSLEQNYGYTF	TGTGCCAGCAGTTTAGAACAGAACTATGGCTACACCTTC
.	TRBV10-3	.	TRBJ1-2	CAIREARELYGYTF	TGTGCCATCAGAGAAGCCAGGGAATTGTACGGCTACACCTTC
TRBD1	TRBV6-2/TRBV6-3	.	TRBJ1-1	CASSTGGGRTEAFF	TGTGCCAGCAGTACAGGGGGCGGTCGGACTGAAGCTTTCTTT
TRBD1	TRBV19	.	TRBJ2-1	CASSPRTGHNEQFF	TGTGCCAGTAGTCCCCGGACAGGGCACAATGAGCAGTTCTTC
.	TRBV15	.	TRBJ1-6	CATSRESSPLHF	TGTGCCACCAGCCGCGAGAGTTCACCCCTCCACTTT
TRBD1	TRBV11-3	.	TRBJ1-2	CASSYEQGRGYTF	TGTGCCAGCAGCTACGAACAGGGGAGAGGCTACACCTTC
.	TRBV5-1	.	TRBJ1-1	CASSLARRDEAFF	TGCGCCAGCAGCTTGGCTAGGCGAGATGAAGCTTTCTTT
.	TRBV7-2	.	TRBJ2-3	CASSTPNTDTQYF	TGTGCCAGCAGCACGCCAAACACAGATACGCAGTATTTT
.	TRBV3-1/TRBV3-2	.	TRBJ1-2	CASSQGEGRSYGYTF	TGTGCCAGCAGCCAAGGGGAAGGAAGGAGTTATGGCTACACCTTC
.	TRBV3-1/TRBV3-2	.	TRBJ1-4	CASSQDRVGEKLFF	TGTGCCAGCAGCCAAGATAGGGTAGGGGAAAAACTGTTTTTT
.	TRBV11-2	.	TRBJ2-5	CASSLRQQETQYF	TGTGCCAGCAGCTTGAGACAGCAAGAGACCCAGTACTTC
TRBD1	TRBV10-3	.	TRBJ2-7	CATPGTAYEQYF	TGTGCCACCCCCGGGACAGCCTACGAGCAGTACTTC
TRBD1	TRBV27	.	TRBJ1-5	CASSPKGADKNQPQHF	TGTGCCAGCAGCCCAAAGGGGGCGGACAAAAATCAGCCCCAGCATTTT
.	TRBV18	.	TRBJ2-7	CASFSTGKDYEQYF	TGTGCCAGCTTTTCGACAGGAAAGGATTACGAGCAGTACTTC
.	TRBV7-9	once	TRBJ1-3	CASRTSVRNTIYF	TGTGCCAGCAGGACGTCAGTAAGAAACACCATATATTTT
.	TRBV7-9	.	TRBJ2-7	CASTLGGNGPLVYEQYF	TGTGCCAGCACTCTCGGAGGGAACGGACCCCTCGTCTACGAGCAGTACTTC
.	TRBV29-1	.	TRBJ1-1	CSVGRTDEAFF	TGCAGCGTCGGGAGGACAGACGAAGCTTTCTTT
TRBD1	TRBV5-6	.	TRBJ2-1	CASSSTGVSEQFF	TGTGCCAGCAGCTCAACAGGGGTTAGTGAGCAGTTCTTC
TRBD1	TRBV5-1	.	TRBJ2-7	CASSSVPRDSSYEQYF	TGCGCCAGCAGCTCAGTCCCCCGGGACAGCTCCTACGAGCAGTACTTC
.	TRBV9	once	TRBJ1-2	CASRDGNYGYTF	TGTGCCAGCCGGGACGGGAACTATGGCTACACCTTC
.	TRBV18	.	TRBJ1-4	CASSPGQSEKLFF	TGTGCCAGCTCCCCCGGACAGAGTGAAAAACTGTTTTTT
.	TRBV7-6	.	TRBJ1-3	CASSLETALSGNTIYF	TGTGCCAGCAGCTTAGAAACAGCGCTCTCTGGAAACACCATATATTTT
.	TRBV30	once	TRBJ1-3	CAVGGAHPTGTIYF	TGTGCTGTGGGAGGGGCGCACCCCACGGGCACCATATATTTT
TRBD1	TRBV11-2	.	TRBJ1-2	CASSLEAGTGPNYGYTF	TGTGCCAGCAGCTTAGAGGCCGGGACAGGGCCTAACTATGGCTACACCTTC
.	TRBV2	few	TRBJ1-1	CASSEGVGLNTEAFF	TGTGCCAGCAGTGAAGGGGTGGGTTTGAACACTGAAGCTTTCTTT
TRBD2	TRBV6-5	.	TRBJ2-1	CASSRGTSGSYEQFF	TGTGCCAGCAGCCGCGGGACTAGCGGGAGCTATGAGCAGTTCTTC
.	TRBV30	.	TRBJ2-7	CAWSSTGRYEQYF	TGTGCCTGGAGTTCCACAGGGAGGTACGAGCAGTACTTC
.	TRBV3-1/TRBV3-2	.	TRBJ1-2	CASSSRPGDGVNYGYTF	TGTGCCAGCAGCTCCCGCCCAGGGGACGGGGTTAACTATGGCTACACCTTC
.	TRBV5-6	.	TRBJ2-5	CASSHRNPGRETQYF	TGTGCCAGCAGCCACAGGAACCCTGGACGAGAGACCCAGTACTTC
.	TRBV27	.	TRBJ1-1	CASRAGRGWITEAFF	TGTGCCAGCAGAGCCGGGAGGGGTTGGATCACTGAAGCTTTCTTT
.	TRBV6-1	.	TRBJ2-7	CASSEGRFYEQYF	TGTGCCAGCAGTGAAGGCAGATTTTACGAGCAGTACTTC
.	TRBV30	.	TRBJ1-1	CAWNVGTEAFF	TGTGCCTGGAACGTGGGCACTGAAGCTTTCTTT
.	TRBV18	.	TRBJ1-2	CASSMLADTNYGYTF	TGTGCCAGCTCAATGCTCGCGGATACTAACTATGGCTACACCTTC
TRBD2	TRBV3-1/TRBV3-2	.	TRBJ2-1	CASSQESGRSPYNEQFF	TGTGCCAGCAGCCAAGAGAGCGGGAGAAGTCCCTACAATGAGCAGTTCTTC
.	TRBV4-1	once	TRBJ1-1	CASSQLDRTTEAFF	TGCGCCAGCAGCCAACTAGACAGGACCACTGAAGCTTTCTTT
TRBD1	TRBV19	.	TRBJ1-1	CASSRGQGNTEAFF	TGTGCCAGTAGTAGGGGACAGGGTAACACTGAAGCTTTCTTT
TRBD1	TRBV7-9	.	TRBJ1-2	CASSLGRGQGNGYTF	TGTGCCAGCAGCTTAGGACGAGGACAGGGGAATGGCTACACCTTC
.	TRBV25-1	.	TRBJ2-1	CASSDLQSSYNEQFF	TGTGCCAGCAGTGACTTACAGAGCTCCTACAATGAGCAGTTCTTC
.	TRBV6-5	.	TRBJ1-1	CASSQGTEAFF	TGTGCCAGCTCCCAGGGCACTGAAGCTTTCTTT
TRBD1	TRBV5-5	.	TRBJ2-3	CASSRLSGTGGTDTQYF	TGTGCCAGCAGCCGTCTGAGCGGGACAGGGGGCACAGATACGCAGTATTTT
TRBD1	TRBV7-9	.	TRBJ1-4	CASSLQGTVLEKLFF	TGTGCCAGCAGCCTGCAGGGGACAGTGTTAGAAAAACTGTTTTTT
.	TRBV2	once	TRBJ2-7	CASSGLGGGSYEQYF	TGTGCCAGCAGCGGGCTCGGAGGTGGCTCCTACGAGCAGTACTTC
TRBD1	TRBV4-1	once	TRBJ1-6	CASSQEGTGGPVLHF	TGCGCCAGCAGCCAAGAGGGGACAGGGGGCCCAGTCCTCCACTTT
.	TRBV29-1	.	TRBJ2-3	CSVGPPGGRTGTDTQYF	TGCAGCGTTGGACCCCCCGGGGGACGGACAGGCACAGATACGCAGTATTTT